These 9 T cell receptor beta chains share one sample of origin, sequenced in a study of blood T cell repertoires in COVID-19. Generated by immunoSEQ multiplex PCR, the TCRdb table keeps only in-frame clones and is missing some. In the table there are some 210,000 clones, roughly 89% of which are singletons. The sample was PBMCs or T cells enriched from blood (not recorded which). All receptors come from a man younger than 30 with acute COVID-19.

This sequence joins TRBV9 and TRBJ2-6; perhaps TRBD2 as D (5 bases). The CDR3 runs to 12 residues. Germline loops: CDR1 SGDLS, CDR2 YYNGEE. V gave up 2 bases and J gave up 12 bases, with 9 bases separating them. In DNA form, the CDR3 reads TGTGCCAGCAGCGTGGGGAGCAGCGTCCTGACTTTC. Its protein product is CASSVGSSVLTF.

In its sample, this clone was seen a few times. The chain links TRBV15 to TRBJ2-1; D not resolved. The CDR3 consists of 14 residues. CDR1 and CDR2 (germline): LNHNV, YYDKDF (reference sequence). The V end was cut by 0 bases, the J end by 12 bases, with 15 bases between. CDR3 DNA sequence: TGTGCCACCAGCAGAGATAGTGAGGCTGGTTCGCAGTTCTTC. This translates into CATSRDSEAGSQFF.

The chain links TRBV19 to TRBJ1-1, with D hard to call. Germline V gene data show CDR1 as LNHDA and CDR2 as SQIVND (reference sequence). There are 13 residues in the CDR3. Trimming took 5 bases from V and 0 from J, leaving 7 bases between them. CDR3 bases: TGTGCCAGTAGTCTCTTTTTGAACACTGAAGCTTTCTTT. The encoded protein is CASSLFLNTEAFF.

The V and J genes are TRBV5-6 and TRBJ1-2; perhaps TRBD1 as D (5 bases). The germline V gene has CDR1 SGHDT and CDR2 YYEEEE. The CDR3 consists of 16 residues. V dropped 2 bases and J dropped 2 bases, with 16 bases sitting between them. CDR3 sequence reads: CASSFRIPDKNYGYTF. The CDR3 DNA follows: TGTGCCAGCAGCTTCAGGATTCCGGACAAGAACTATGGCTACACCTTC.

The chain recombines TRBV2 with TRBJ1-6, with 8 bases identical to TRBD1. The CDR3 has 15 amino acids. V lost 5 bases to trimming and J lost 9 bases; unmatched junction nucleotides: 9. The germline V gene encodes CDR1 SNHLY and CDR2 FYNNEI. CDR3 nucleotides: TGTGCCAGCAGTATATCCGGGACAGGAACTTCACCCCTCCACTTT. Amino acids: CASSISGTGTSPLHF.

The chain employs TRBV7-2 and TRBJ2-7; perhaps TRBD2 as D (5 bases). This CDR3 has 14 amino acids. Trimming took off 1 base at V and 5 bases at J, with 12 bases between the two ends. Germline CDR1 is SGHTA and CDR2 is FQGNSA. The CDR3 sequence: CASSLGLSGNEQYF. CDR3 nucleotides: TGTGCCAGCAGCTTAGGGCTCTCGGGAAACGAGCAGTACTTC.

This chain links TRBV11-2 with TRBJ1-6; 10 nucleotides align to TRBD1. Germline values: CDR1 SGHAT, CDR2 FQNNGV. V lost 5 bases, J lost 10 bases, and 8 bases stayed unmatched. The CDR3 has 15 amino acids. CDR3 in DNA: TGTGCCAGCAGCCGGCGACAGGGGGCAAGGTCACCCCTCCACTTT. Translated, it gives CASSRRQGARSPLHF.

The chain has TRBV7-8 and TRBJ1-1, with 7 bases aligning to TRBD1. The germline CDR1 and CDR2 sequences are SGHVS and FQNEAQ. The CDR3 consists of 16 residues. The junction had 9 bases not matched to a gene; V was cut back by 2 bases and J by 3 bases. The CDR3 spells CASSLPNRGMYTEAFF. The CDR3 nucleotides read TGTGCCAGCAGCTTACCTAACAGGGGTATGTACACTGAAGCTTTCTTT.

The V and J genes are TRBV6-2 or TRBV6-3 and TRBJ2-7; D possibly corresponds to TRBD1 (6 bases). V was shortened by 5 bases and J by 5 bases, with 13 bases between the two germline ends. The CDR3 consists of 13 residues. The V gene's germline CDR1 is MNHEY and CDR2 SVGEGT. Written as DNA, the CDR3 is TGTGCCAGCAGTCCCTACAGGGTCCACGAGCAGTACTTC. The encoded protein is CASSPYRVHEQYF.